This T cell receptor (beta chain) derives from a study of technical replicates of blood from a handful of donors (dated by TCRdb to the late 2010s). Library preparation was by the immunoSEQ multiplex PCR assay. This is the immuneACCESS table as TCRdb keeps it, with only in-frame sequences that have V and J called. A part of the clones is gone; compared with another copy, unresolved V genes explain less than half, and the rest is unexplained. The sample data list 85,000 to 100,000 clones, and approximately 94% of these were observed just once. Approximately 0.22% of the sample is held by the ten biggest clonotypes. With respect to this clone: Its antigen target is currently unknown. Per-base quality was not reported, and no clone a single base away is much larger than it.

Measured from the cysteine to the phenylalanine, the CDR3 is 15 residues long. The sequence is cut down to CDR3 DNA, 45 bases in frame from base 1. For this chain, trimming is 5 bases at the V end and 6 bases at the J end, and the number of junction bases without a gene match is 8. The germline V gene encodes CDR1 SGHNT and CDR2 YYREEE (reference sequence). This clonotype was sampled from a human donor in good health. The sequencing input was T cells isolated from PBMCs. The chain is encoded by TRBV5-4 joined to TRBJ1-1; 12 bases in the middle match TRBD1. The CDR3 protein is CASRYPGQGASEAFF. The nucleotide sequence is given as TGTGCCAGCAGGTATCCGGGACAGGGGGCGTCTGAAGCTTTCTTT.